Reported below is one T cell receptor beta chain. 60 Vbeta and 13 Jbeta primers were used in PCR. Clones were sequenced by immunoSEQ multiplex PCR, and TCRdb holds only the in-frame ones, with some missing. The top ten hold around 7.1% of the sample, which has approximately 140,000 clones, 63% seen once. This entry is derived from a study of cytomegalovirus exposure and HLA in healthy donors. The CDR3 is made up of 16 amino acids. Looked up from germline, CDR1 is SGHTA and CDR2 is FQGTGA. The V segment lost 5 bases and the J segment 2 bases; nucleotides outside the gene matches: 6. The receptor was isolated from a woman aged 55-70 years in good health and CMV-seropositive. Source material: PBMCs. The genes are TRBV7-3 and TRBJ1-5, with 10 bases aligning to TRBD1. The CDR3 DNA reads TGTGCCAGCAGCCCGGGGACAGGGGTTCGCAATCAGCCCCAGCATTTT. Amino acids: CASSPGTGVRNQPQHF.